This is a list of T cell receptor beta chains from one sample in a study of OX40 agonist ivuxolimab in advanced cancers. Clones were sequenced by immunoSEQ multiplex PCR, and TCRdb holds only the in-frame ones, with some missing. The repertoire holds about 20,000 clones, with over 75% as singletons. The sequences come from CD4+ or CD8+ T cells sorted from blood, collected in a trial of the OX40 agonist ivuxolimab. These receptors were obtained from an adult with an advanced solid tumor such as melanoma, head and neck, liver or kidney cancer. Each CDR3 is given with its conserved first and last residue. The order of the fields is D gene, V gene, clone size, J gene, CDR3 DNA, CDR3 protein. D genes are given only for firm matches. Size values are once, few and many counts, or a class for expanded clones, and some rows have none.

>NA|TRBV2|NA|TRBJ1-1
TGTGCCAGCACTGGGTGGGGGAACACTGAAGCTTTCTTT
CASTGWGNTEAFF
>NA|TRBV7-9|few|TRBJ1-5
TGTGCCAGCAGCTCATATGATAGCAATCAGCCCCAGCATTTT
CASSSYDSNQPQHF
>TRBD2|TRBV7-3|NA|TRBJ2-1
TGTGCCAGCAGCACCCCGGGGCGGGGGGGCATGAATGAGCAGTTCTTC
CASSTPGRGGMNEQFF
>TRBD2|TRBV18|NA|TRBJ2-1
TGTGCCAGCTCACCAATCGATGGGACTAACAATGAGCAGTTCTTC
CASSPIDGTNNEQFF
>NA|TRBV19|medium-sized|TRBJ1-1
TGTGCCAGTAAGCAAATGGTTTCAGGGCGCACCGCTGAAGCTTTCTTT
CASKQMVSGRTAEAFF
>NA|TRBV2|NA|TRBJ2-7
TGTGCCAGCAGTGAATACAACTACGAGCAGTACTTC
CASSEYNYEQYF
>TRBD2|TRBV29-1|few|TRBJ2-3
TGCAGCGTTGCGCGGGGGGCGGGTGCAGATACGCAGTATTTT
CSVARGAGADTQYF
>NA|TRBV6-1|NA|TRBJ2-2
TGTGCCAGCAGTGAAAGCGTAGGGGACACCGGGGAGCTGTTTTTT
CASSESVGDTGELFF
>NA|TRBV28|once|TRBJ2-3
TGTGCCAGCAGAAGGAGCACAGATACGCAGTATTTT
CASRRSTDTQYF
>NA|TRBV15|NA|TRBJ2-7
TGTGCCACCAGCAGAGGTTCGGCAAGCCGCTACGAGCAGTACTTC
CATSRGSASRYEQYF
>TRBD2|TRBV7-6|NA|TRBJ2-7
TGTGCCAGCAGCTTAAGCGGGGGACCAGCTAACGAGCAGTACTTC
CASSLSGGPANEQYF
>NA|TRBV2|NA|TRBJ2-7
TGTGCCAGCAGTGTCCGGGGGTTCTCCTACGAGCAGTACTTC
CASSVRGFSYEQYF
>NA|TRBV15|NA|TRBJ1-4
TGTGCCACCTCCGTTGGACTGCTTAATGAAAAACTGTTTTTT
CATSVGLLNEKLFF
>NA|TRBV9|NA|TRBJ2-1
TGTGCCAGCAGCGTTGGGTACAATGAGCAGTTCTTC
CASSVGYNEQFF
>TRBD1|TRBV15|once|TRBJ1-5
TGTGCCACCAGTAGGGACAGGGGGCATCAGCCCCAGCATTTT
CATSRDRGHQPQHF
>TRBD2|TRBV27|NA|TRBJ2-5
TGTGCCAGCAGTTTCGCTAGCGGGGGGGCCGAGACCCAGTACTTC
CASSFASGGAETQYF
>NA|TRBV9|NA|TRBJ2-3
TGTGCCAGCAGAAGCAGGACAGACGACACGGGAGATACGCAGTATTTT
CASRSRTDDTGDTQYF
>NA|TRBV7-8|NA|TRBJ2-1
TGTGCCAGCAACCTCGGGGAGCAGGGTACCCACAATGAGCAGTTCTTC
CASNLGEQGTHNEQFF
>NA|TRBV19|NA|TRBJ1-4
TGTGCCAGTAGTATGAGTTACAATAATGAAAAACTGTTTTTT
CASSMSYNNEKLFF
>NA|TRBV27|NA|TRBJ2-7
TGTGCCAGCAGTCCCCTCGGATACGAGCAGTACTTC
CASSPLGYEQYF
>NA|TRBV29-1|NA|TRBJ2-7
TGCAGCGTTCTAGGGGGGGCGGGTGAGCAGTACTTC
CSVLGGAGEQYF
>TRBD2|TRBV27|NA|TRBJ2-1
TGTGCCAGCACTTCGGGACTAGCGGGGATCTATTCCTACAATGAGCAGTTCTTC
CASTSGLAGIYSYNEQFF
>NA|TRBV27|NA|TRBJ2-7
TGTGCCAGCAGTCCCAGGGTGGGCTACGAGCAGTACTTC
CASSPRVGYEQYF
>NA|TRBV6-6|NA|TRBJ1-1
TGTGCCAGCAAGAGGACAGAGAACACTGAAGCTTTCTTT
CASKRTENTEAFF
>NA|TRBV19|NA|TRBJ1-3
TGTGCCAGTAGTACGACAGGCGCTGGAAACACCATATATTTT
CASSTTGAGNTIYF
>NA|TRBV9|NA|TRBJ2-6
TGTGCCAGCAGCGTAGCGAGCGTTCTCAGCTCTGGGGCCAACGTCCTGACTTTC
CASSVASVLSSGANVLTF
>NA|TRBV6-5|NA|TRBJ2-3
TGTGCCAGCAGTTACGCGTTGCCAGCCAGCACAGATACGCAGTATTTT
CASSYALPASTDTQYF
>NA|TRBV7-6|NA|TRBJ2-1
TGTGCCAGCAGCTTAAACGAGATGTCGAGCTCCTACAATGAGCAGTTCTTC
CASSLNEMSSSYNEQFF
>NA|TRBV5-4|NA|TRBJ1-2
TGTGCCAGCAGCTTGGGGGGGAGCTATGGCTACACCTTC
CASSLGGSYGYTF
>NA|TRBV4-2|NA|TRBJ2-2
TGTGCCAGCAGCCAGTCGGGGGCGGGGGAAACTCTCTACGGGGAGCTGTTTTTT
CASSQSGAGETLYGELFF
>TRBD2|TRBV7-8|few|TRBJ2-2
TGTGCCAGCAGCTCGCTTGCGGGACTAGCGGGGACGAACACCGGGGAGCTGTTTTTT
CASSSLAGLAGTNTGELFF
>TRBD2|TRBV9|NA|TRBJ2-1
TGTGCCAGCAGCGTAGAAGTGAGGACTAGCGGGGGGGACGAGCAGTTCTTC
CASSVEVRTSGGDEQFF
>NA|TRBV13|few|TRBJ2-3
TGTGCCAGCAGCTTAAGAGCGGGCCGTACGCAGTATTTT
CASSLRAGRTQYF
>TRBD1|TRBV7-9|NA|TRBJ1-2
TGTGCCAGCAGCTCGAGCTTGGGACAGGGCTCTAGTGGCTACACCTTC
CASSSSLGQGSSGYTF
>NA|TRBV19|NA|TRBJ1-5
TGTGCCAGTAGTCTGACGGAATATAGCAATCAGCCCCAGCATTTT
CASSLTEYSNQPQHF
>NA|TRBV19|NA|TRBJ1-1
TGTGCCAGTAGTATAGCCAAAAGTTGGATGAACACTGAAGCTTTCTTT
CASSIAKSWMNTEAFF
>NA|TRBV1|NA|TRBJ2-7
TGCACCAGCAGCCACCCGGGATCGACCATCGAGCAGTACTTC
CTSSHPGSTIEQYF